The 5 T cell receptor beta chains given below trace back to one sample, sequenced in a study of cytomegalovirus exposure and HLA in healthy donors. The PCR employed 60 Vbeta primers together with 13 Jbeta primers. Libraries were prepared by immunoSEQ multiplex PCR; TCRdb keeps only in-frame clonotypes and omits some of them. This table has over 150,000 clones, around 79% appearing once. Sample: PBMCs. The receptors shown here come from a male donor in good health and CMV-seropositive.

The rearrangement links TRBV4-2 to TRBJ2-7, with D maybe TRBD2 (6 bases). Germline-derived CDR1 and CDR2 are LGHNA and YNFKEQ. V was pared by 1 base and J by 0 bases, with 19 bases between. This CDR3 has 18 amino acids. CDR3 bases: TGTGCCAGCAGCCAAGTTTACGGGGACTCTACTGACTCCTACGAGCAGTACTTC. Translated: CASSQVYGDSTDSYEQYF.

The genes are TRBV25-1 and TRBJ2-5, with D possibly TRBD2 on 6 matching bases. This CDR3 is 17 amino acids long. The V gene lost 8 bases and the J gene lost 5 bases, with 27 bases spanning the gap. Looked up from germline, CDR1 is MGHDK and CDR2 is SYGVNS. The CDR3 spells CASSTHREREGRETQYF. In DNA, the CDR3 is TGTGCCAGCTCAACCCACCGGGAGAGGGAAGGTCGGGAGACCCAGTACTTC. Combining the CDR3 with reference TRBV25-1 and TRBJ2-5 gives the whole variable domain EADIYQTPRYLVIGTGKKITLECSQTMGHDKMYWYQQDPGMELHLIHYSYGVNSTEKGDLSSESTVSRIRTEHFPLTLESARPSHTSQYLCASSTHREREGRETQYFGPGTRLLVL.

The V gene is TRBV15, the J gene TRBJ2-1, with D maybe TRBD1 (6 bases). The CDR3 runs to 15 residues. The germline CDR1 and CDR2 sequences are LNHNV and YYDKDF (reference sequence). V lost 3 bases to trimming and J lost 2 bases, with 11 bases between them. CDR3 sequence: CATSSLDRAYNEQFF. In nucleotides, the CDR3 is TGTGCCACCAGCAGTTTGGACAGAGCCTACAATGAGCAGTTCTTC.

The chain couples TRBV5-6 to TRBJ2-1; D perhaps matches TRBD2 (6 bases). Germline assignment: CDR1 SGHDT and CDR2 YYEEEE. Trimming stripped 0 bases from V and 8 bases from J, with 9 bases between. The CDR3 runs to 13 residues. CDR3 loop: CASSLASGDEQFF. CDR3 sequence (DNA): TGTGCCAGCAGCTTGGCGTCGGGGGATGAGCAGTTCTTC.

The chain links TRBV15 to TRBJ2-3; TRBD2 agrees at 8 bases. The CDR3 has 15 residues. Germline CDR1 and CDR2: LNHNV and YYDKDF (reference sequence). Germline trimming cut 3 bases from V and 4 bases from J; bases unmatched to any gene: 6. DNA for the CDR3: TGTGCCACCAGCAGCTTCGGGGGGGCGGCAGATACGCAGTATTTT. This translates into CATSSFGGAADTQYF. The full variable domain, completed using reference TRBV15 and TRBJ2-3, is DAMVIQNPRYQVTQFGKPVTLSCSQTLNHNVMYWYQQKSSQAPKLLFHYYDKDFNNEADTPDNFQSRRPNTSFCFLDIRSPGLGDTAMYLCATSSFGGAADTQYFGPGTRLTVL.